This T cell receptor beta chain emerged from a study of cytomegalovirus exposure and HLA in healthy donors. The overall study: The roughly 120 validation repertoires and the approximately 690 first-cohort repertoires shared a platform, a later analysis reported. Study observations and caveats: The study listed roughly 160 cytomegalovirus-associated TCR beta chains.

About this clone: Its specificity is not known.

This CDR3 is built from 18 residues. The trim removed 1 base at V and 2 bases at J, leaving 13 bases unmatched. The germline V gene encodes CDR1 SGHTA and CDR2 FQGNSA. The repertoire was sequenced with immunoSEQ multiplex PCR; TCRdb's copy has only in-frame clones and lacks some. In the table there are 130,000 to 150,000 clones, 88% of which are singletons. This TCR was recovered from a woman younger than 35 in good health and CMV-seropositive. V usage is TRBV7-2 and J usage is TRBJ2-7, with 8 bases aligning to TRBD1. Sequencing used PBMCs. Here the CDR3 reads CASSLVGYRQGLTYEQYF. In DNA form, the CDR3 reads TGTGCCAGCAGCTTAGTGGGTTATAGACAGGGGTTAACCTACGAGCAGTACTTC.